This entry concerns a single T cell receptor (beta chain). The antigen remains unidentified. This sample stems from a study of cytomegalovirus exposure and HLA in healthy donors. This PCR relied on a set of 60 Vbeta primers and 13 Jbeta primers. TCRdb keeps only in-frame clones here, not all; method: immunoSEQ multiplex PCR. The repertoire has approximately 150,000 clones, approximately 78% of them found once; the top ten carry approximately 7%. Points from the study as a whole: Later analysis identified a missense DCLRE1C variant that was linked to TCR beta V- and J-gene trimming.

This CDR3 has 17 residues. Per germline, CDR1 SQVTM and CDR2 ANQGSEA. V gave up 3 bases and J gave up 0 bases, with 20 bases separating them. Specimen: PBMCs. The TCR comes from a woman aged 25 to 39 in good health and CMV-seropositive. This chain uses TRBV29-1 with TRBJ2-5; no clear D gene. In DNA, the CDR3 is TGCAGCGTTGACAGATTCGGCTCTAGAGCCTACCAAGAGACCCAGTACTTC. Amino acid sequence: CSVDRFGSRAYQETQYF.